This passage covers 31 T cell receptor beta chains from one sample sequenced in a study of shared clonotypes between healthy human individuals. Method: immunoSEQ multiplex PCR; TCRdb's copy keeps in-frame clones and lacks some. This table has approximately 2.3 million clones, over 85% appearing once. Material for sequencing was naive CD4+ T cells from PBMCs. As to subset: CD45RA+ positively selected. Every receptor here comes from a man between 18 and 29 years old in good health. Some clones in this sample may be carry-over from other donors' samples.

CDR3 loop: CASSQSHRGDQPQHF. The DNA of the CDR3 is TGTGCCAGCAGCCAATCCCACAGGGGAGATCAGCCCCAGCATTTT. V gene TRBV16 combines with J gene TRBJ1-5; TRBD1 matches 7 bases. The CDR3 extends over 15 amino acids. V was pared by 0 bases and J by 5 bases, with 4 bases of the junction left unmatched. Germline CDR1 reads KGHSY; CDR2 reads FQNENV.

This chain joins TRBV28 and TRBJ2-5, with D maybe TRBD1 (6 bases). CDR1 MDHEN and CDR2 SYDVKM come from the germline V gene. V dropped 7 bases and J dropped 5 bases, with 14 bases sitting between them. This CDR3 has 13 amino acids. This CDR3 is CASNVQGGETQYF. In nucleotides, the CDR3 is TGTGCCAGCAACGTACAGGGTGGTGAGACCCAGTACTTC.

The table lists this clone with a few counts. The genes are TRBV30 and TRBJ1-5, with 7 positions matching TRBD1. Unmatched junction bases numbered 11, after V lost 2 bases and J lost 1 base. Germline-derived CDR1 and CDR2 are GTSNPN and SVGIG (reference sequence). This CDR3 is 17 amino acids long. Here the CDR3 DNA reads TGTGCCTGGAGTATGGACAGGTCAGATGGGAGCAATCAGCCCCAGCATTTT. It translates to CAWSMDRSDGSNQPQHF.

This clone was picked up a small number of times. The identical CDR3 is also encoded by other nucleotide sequences in the sample. V gene TRBV5-1 combines with J gene TRBJ2-5; 7 nucleotides line up with TRBD1. Looked up from germline, CDR1 is SGHRS and CDR2 is YFSETQ. V was clipped by 3 bases and J by 1 base; unmatched bases: 0. There are 13 residues in the CDR3. The CDR3 spells CASSWDSQETQYF. DNA of the CDR3: TGCGCCAGCAGCTGGGACAGCCAAGAGACCCAGTACTTC.

The chain has TRBV7-9 and TRBJ1-2; D is unresolved. CDR3 length equals 14 residues. V was cut by 1 base and J by 6 bases, with 12 bases left in between. The V gene's germline CDR1 is SEHNR and CDR2 FQNEAQ (reference sequence). The CDR3 region has the DNA TGTGCCAGCAGCTTAGACTTAGTATGGGATGGCTACACCTTC. Amino acid sequence: CASSLDLVWDGYTF.

V gene TRBV19 combines with J gene TRBJ1-2; D is ambiguous. The V gene's germline CDR1 is LNHDA and CDR2 SQIVND (reference sequence). Trimming took off 5 bases at V and 1 base at J, with 11 bases between the two ends. This CDR3 has 14 residues. Here the CDR3 DNA reads TGTGCCAGTAGTTCCCAAGACCTTAACTATGGCTACACCTTC. The encoded protein is CASSSQDLNYGYTF.

The rearrangement uses TRBV6-4 and TRBJ2-2; weak D call: TRBD1 (5 bases). Trimming took 6 bases from V and 5 from J, leaving 16 bases between them. The CDR3 covers 15 residues. Germline V gene lookup returns CDR1 MRHNA and CDR2 SNTAGT. In DNA, the CDR3 is TGTGCCAGCAGAAGACAGCCCTTGGGGACCGGGGAGCTGTTTTTT. Protein sequence: CASRRQPLGTGELFF.

The chain has TRBV29-1 and TRBJ1-1; TRBD1 agrees at 7 bases. The V segment lost 0 bases and the J segment 9 bases; nucleotides outside the gene matches: 7. This CDR3 is built from 13 residues. Germline V gene lookup returns CDR1 SQVTM and CDR2 ANQGSEA. The CDR3, as DNA: TGCAGCGTTGAAGATGAGGAAGGGGGCAAAGCTTTCTTT. It encodes CSVEDEEGGKAFF.

The J gene is TRBJ1-2, the V gene TRBV27, with a possible D match to TRBD1 (6 bases). The CDR3 is made up of 13 amino acids. Germline CDR1 is MNHEY and CDR2 is SMNVEV (reference sequence). V lost 6 bases, J lost 3 bases, and 11 bases lay in between. This CDR3 is CASSGDTYYGYTF. CDR3 sequence (DNA): TGTGCCAGCAGCGGGGACACATACTATGGCTACACCTTC.

This clone was recorded once. The rearrangement uses TRBV7-9 and TRBJ2-2; 8 bases are shared with TRBD2. Looked up from germline, CDR1 is SEHNR and CDR2 is FQNEAQ (reference sequence). The length of the CDR3 is 18 residues. V shed 1 base, J shed 3 bases, and the junction held 10 bases outside the gene matches. CDR3 amino acids: CASSLEFLAGGHTGELFF. In DNA, the CDR3 is TGTGCCAGCAGCTTAGAATTTCTGGCGGGAGGTCACACCGGGGAGCTGTTTTTT.

The rearrangement joins TRBV10-2 to TRBJ2-2; D is perhaps TRBD1 (5 bases). Looked up from germline, CDR1 is WSHSY and CDR2 is SAAADI. This CDR3 contains 14 residues. The V gene lost 5 bases and the J gene lost 1 base, with 8 bases spanning the gap. For the CDR3, the DNA is TGCGCCAGCAGTCGCGGACAGAACACCGGGGAGCTGTTTTTT. Residues: CASSRGQNTGELFF.

V gene TRBV19 combines with J gene TRBJ1-2; no clear D gene. Germline CDR1 LNHDA, CDR2 SQIVND (reference sequence). With 3 bases removed from V and 3 bases from J, the gap between germline ends came to 11 bases. This CDR3 is 14 amino acids long. CDR3 residues: CASSIRQSYYGYTF. CDR3 bases: TGTGCCAGTAGTATTCGGCAGAGCTACTATGGCTACACCTTC.

The chain employs TRBV6-1 and TRBJ1-1, with D tentatively TRBD1 (6 bases). Trimming removed 10 bases at V and 8 bases at J, with 14 bases between. This CDR3 spans 11 amino acids. Germline lookup yields CDR1 MNHNS and CDR2 SASEGT. The CDR3 nucleotides are TGTGCCACGGGGGCAGGGCCCGAAGCTTTCTTT. Translating it yields CATGAGPEAFF.

This rearrangement joins TRBV28 to TRBJ2-1; maybe TRBD2 (6 bases). V was pared by 5 bases and J by 0 bases, with 14 bases between. CDR1 MDHEN and CDR2 SYDVKM come from the germline V gene. The CDR3 length is 16 residues. The CDR3 DNA is TGTGCCAGCAGTGAACCTAGCGAAAGCTCCTACAATGAGCAGTTCTTC. Residues: CASSEPSESSYNEQFF.

The rearrangement joins TRBV27 to TRBJ2-2, with 7 bases aligning to TRBD2. CDR3 length: 16 amino acids. The germline V gene has CDR1 MNHEY and CDR2 SMNVEV (reference sequence). The J segment lost 5 bases and the V segment lost 5 bases, leaving 11 bases of the junction unmatched. CDR3 in amino acids: CASSLRLALRTGELFF. CDR3 nucleotides: TGTGCCAGCAGTCTCAGACTAGCTTTAAGGACCGGGGAGCTGTTTTTT.

In DNA form, the CDR3 reads TGTGCCTGGAGTGTATTTCCCGGGGAGCTGTTTTTT. This sequence encodes CAWSVFPGELFF. The V and J genes are TRBV30 and TRBJ2-2; D is undetermined. The germline V and J ends were trimmed by 0 bases and 6 bases, with 5 bases remaining between them. Germline CDR1 reads GTSNPN; CDR2 reads SVGIG (reference sequence). This CDR3 comprises 12 residues.

The chain employs TRBV4-2 and TRBJ2-7; D not resolved. Germline V CDR1 and CDR2: LGHNA, YNFKEQ. The germline V and J ends were trimmed by 0 bases and 4 bases, with 10 bases remaining between them. The CDR3 spans 14 residues. The CDR3 DNA follows: TGTGCCAGCAGCCAAGATCGAAGGGCGTACGAGCAGTACTTC. This gives the protein CASSQDRRAYEQYF.

CDR3 DNA: TGTGCCAGCAGTCCCCAACTGACCGGGGGGTCCCAGCATTTT. This encodes CASSPQLTGGSQHF. The gene calls are TRBV28 and TRBJ1-5; the D gene is possibly TRBD1 (5 bases). The CDR3 is 14 amino acids. V lost 5 bases to trimming and J lost 11 bases, with 19 bases between them. Germline V lookup: CDR1 MDHEN, CDR2 SYDVKM.

This rearrangement joins TRBV19 to TRBJ1-2; TRBD1 might be the D (5 bases). The germline V gene has CDR1 LNHDA and CDR2 SQIVND (reference sequence). V lost 5 bases to trimming and J lost 7 bases, with 20 bases between them. The CDR3 contains 15 residues. The CDR3 DNA reads as TGTGCCAGTAGTCTCGATGGGGCAGAGAGGTTTGGCTACACCTTC. This codes for CASSLDGAERFGYTF.

V usage is TRBV9 and J usage is TRBJ2-7; TRBD2 matches at 7 bases. This CDR3 has 15 residues. CDR1 and CDR2 (germline): SGDLS, YYNGEE. Trimming removed 4 bases from V and 2 bases from J; junction bases left unmatched: 9. CDR3 sequence: CASSTQAGPTYEQYF. DNA for the CDR3: TGTGCCAGCAGCACCCAAGCGGGACCAACCTACGAGCAGTACTTC.

The J gene is TRBJ2-1, the V gene TRBV19, with TRBD1 identical over 9 bases. With 0 bases clipped from V and 10 bases from J, the junction kept 1 base outside the gene matches. The CDR3 has 13 amino acids. Per germline, CDR1 LNHDA and CDR2 SQIVND (reference sequence). Written as DNA, the CDR3 is TGTGCCAGTAGTATAGAGGACAGGGGCGAGCAGTTCTTC. This translates into CASSIEDRGEQFF.

The chain employs TRBV14 and TRBJ1-1, with TRBD1 as a possible D gene (6 bases). V was pared by 3 bases and J by 0 bases, with 11 bases between. The CDR3 sequence is 15 residues long. Germline lookup yields CDR1 SGHDN and CDR2 FVKESK. The CDR3 DNA is TGTGCCAGCAGCCACCAAACAGGGATGAACACTGAAGCTTTCTTT. Amino acids: CASSHQTGMNTEAFF.

With respect to this clone: Other DNA sequences within the sample encode an identical CDR3. This chain uses TRBV11-3 with TRBJ2-2; D call uncertain. The ends were cut back, 3 bases at V and 4 bases at J, with 3 bases in the middle. CDR1 is SGHNT, CDR2 YENEEA, per germline. This CDR3 spans 12 amino acids. The CDR3 DNA is TGTGCCAGCAGCTTGCGCACCGGGGAGCTGTTTTTT. This codes for CASSLRTGELFF.

This chain links TRBV27 with TRBJ2-5; 11 bases line up with TRBD2. Trimming at V came to 3 bases and at J to 4 bases, leaving 13 bases not matched to a gene. CDR3 length: 18 residues. The V gene's germline CDR1 is MNHEY and CDR2 SMNVEV (reference sequence). This chain's CDR3 is CASSFVASGRNGGETQYF. In DNA, the CDR3 is TGTGCCAGCAGTTTTGTTGCTAGCGGGAGGAATGGGGGAGAGACCCAGTACTTC.

The V call is TRBV27, the J call TRBJ1-5; D is unclear. V was shortened by 1 base and J by 1 base, with 17 bases between the two germline ends. CDR1 and CDR2 from the germline V gene are MNHEY and SMNVEV (reference sequence). This CDR3 is 18 amino acids long. Here the CDR3 DNA reads TGTGCCAGCAGTTTATATGGGATTTTGGGGATGAGCAATCAGCCCCAGCATTTT. It encodes CASSLYGILGMSNQPQHF.

This clone was detected only once. The chain has TRBV28 and TRBJ2-3; no firm D call. This CDR3 region has 12 residues. Trimming removed 6 bases from V and 8 bases from J, with 12 bases in between. CDR1 MDHEN and CDR2 SYDVKM come from the germline V gene. The CDR3 DNA reads as TGTGCCAGCAGCCCGGAACATGGTACGCAGTATTTT. It translates to CASSPEHGTQYF.

The chain links TRBV6-5 to TRBJ2-1; TRBD1 aligns across 8 bases. Germline CDR1 is MNHEY and CDR2 is SVGAGI. The CDR3 runs to 15 residues. The V gene end was trimmed by 7 bases and the J gene end by 6 bases; junction bases not matched to a gene: 11. Here the CDR3 reads CASISRGTGANEQFF. The CDR3 DNA sequence: TGTGCCAGCATCAGCCGAGGGACAGGAGCCAATGAGCAGTTCTTC.

This clone was seen a single time. The chain links TRBV7-8 to TRBJ2-7; no clear D. This CDR3 is built from 17 residues. Trimming shortened V by 4 bases and J by 3 bases, and 22 bases separated the two germline ends. The V gene's germline CDR1 is SGHVS and CDR2 FQNEAQ. CDR3 DNA: TGTGCCAGCAGCTCAAATCCCGGAGACCGGACGGTCTACGAGCAGTACTTC. Its translation is CASSSNPGDRTVYEQYF.

V usage is TRBV6-6 and J usage is TRBJ2-1; perhaps TRBD2 as D (6 bases). The V and J ends lost 0 bases and 7 bases respectively, with 13 bases between them. Germline V lookup: CDR1 MNHNY, CDR2 SVGAGI (reference sequence). CDR3 size: 15 residues. This CDR3 reads CASSYSRGGINEQFF. The DNA for the CDR3 is TGTGCCAGCAGTTACTCGAGAGGAGGGATAAATGAGCAGTTCTTC.

J is TRBJ2-1 and V is TRBV28, with 7 bases matching TRBD2. V trimming: 4 bases; J trimming: 0 bases; junction bases outside the gene matches: 6. The CDR3 has 16 residues. Per germline, CDR1 MDHEN and CDR2 SYDVKM. DNA of the CDR3: TGTGCCAGCAGTTACCCGACTAGCCTCTCCTACAATGAGCAGTTCTTC. Protein product: CASSYPTSLSYNEQFF.

The chain links TRBV5-1 to TRBJ2-2, with D unclear. This CDR3 comprises 15 residues. Germline assignment: CDR1 SGHRS and CDR2 YFSETQ. V dropped 4 bases and J dropped 2 bases, with 12 bases sitting between them. The CDR3 reads CASSGRALNTGELFF. CDR3 in DNA: TGCGCCAGCAGCGGCCGGGCCCTCAACACCGGGGAGCTGTTTTTT.